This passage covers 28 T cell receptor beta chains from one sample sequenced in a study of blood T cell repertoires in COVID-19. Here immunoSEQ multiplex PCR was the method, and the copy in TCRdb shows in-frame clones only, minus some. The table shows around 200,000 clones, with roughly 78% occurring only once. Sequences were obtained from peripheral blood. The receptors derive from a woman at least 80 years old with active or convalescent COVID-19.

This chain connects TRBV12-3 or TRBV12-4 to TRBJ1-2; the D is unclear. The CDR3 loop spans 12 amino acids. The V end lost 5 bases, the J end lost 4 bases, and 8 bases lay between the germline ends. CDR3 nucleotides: TGTGCCAGCAGTATCGACACCTATGGCTACACCTTC. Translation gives CASSIDTYGYTF.

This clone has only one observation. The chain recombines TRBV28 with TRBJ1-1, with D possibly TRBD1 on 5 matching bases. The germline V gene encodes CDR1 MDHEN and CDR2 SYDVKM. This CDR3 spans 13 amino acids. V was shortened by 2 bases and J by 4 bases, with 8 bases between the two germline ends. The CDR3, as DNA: TGTGCCAGCAGTTTAAAGGGGTTCACTGAAGCTTTCTTT. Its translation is CASSLKGFTEAFF.

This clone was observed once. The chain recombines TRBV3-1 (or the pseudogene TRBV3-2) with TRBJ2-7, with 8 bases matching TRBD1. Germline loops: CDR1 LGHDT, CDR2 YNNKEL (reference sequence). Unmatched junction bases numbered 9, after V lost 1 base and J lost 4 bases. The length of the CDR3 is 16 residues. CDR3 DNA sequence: TGTGCCAGCAGCCAAGGGGGGCAGGGGGCCTGGTACGAGCAGTACTTC. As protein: CASSQGGQGAWYEQYF.

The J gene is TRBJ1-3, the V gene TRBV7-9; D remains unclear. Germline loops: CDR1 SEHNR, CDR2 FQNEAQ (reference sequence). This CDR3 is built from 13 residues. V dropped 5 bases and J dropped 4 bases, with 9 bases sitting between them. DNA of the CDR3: TGTGCCAGCAGCCCGGCGGGGGGAAACACCATATATTTT. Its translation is CASSPAGGNTIYF.

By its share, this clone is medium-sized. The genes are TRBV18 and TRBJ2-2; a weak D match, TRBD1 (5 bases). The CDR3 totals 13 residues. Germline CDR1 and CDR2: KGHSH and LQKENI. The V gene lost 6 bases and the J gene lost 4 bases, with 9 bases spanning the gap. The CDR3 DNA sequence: TGTGCCAGCTCCGTTGACAGCACCGGGGAGCTGTTTTTT. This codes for CASSVDSTGELFF.

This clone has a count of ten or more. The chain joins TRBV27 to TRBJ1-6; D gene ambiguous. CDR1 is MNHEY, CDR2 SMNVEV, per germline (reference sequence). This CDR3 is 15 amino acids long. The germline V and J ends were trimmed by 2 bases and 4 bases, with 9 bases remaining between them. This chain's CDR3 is CASSLQTPYNSPLHF. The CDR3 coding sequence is TGTGCCAGCAGTTTACAGACACCGTATAATTCACCCCTCCACTTT.

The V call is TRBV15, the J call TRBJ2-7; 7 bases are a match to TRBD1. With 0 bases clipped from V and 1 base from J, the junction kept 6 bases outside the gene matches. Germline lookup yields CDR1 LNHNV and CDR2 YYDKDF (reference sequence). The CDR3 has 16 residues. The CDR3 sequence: CATSRDLAGGSYEQYF. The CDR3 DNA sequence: TGTGCCACCAGCAGAGATTTGGCAGGGGGTTCCTACGAGCAGTACTTC.

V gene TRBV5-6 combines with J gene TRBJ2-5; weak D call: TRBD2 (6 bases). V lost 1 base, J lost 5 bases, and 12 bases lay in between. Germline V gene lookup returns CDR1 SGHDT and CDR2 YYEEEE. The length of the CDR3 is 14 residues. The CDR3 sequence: CASSLTGGKETQYF. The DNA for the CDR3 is TGTGCCAGCAGCTTGACCGGGGGAAAGGAGACCCAGTACTTC. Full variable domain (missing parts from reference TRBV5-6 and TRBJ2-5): DAGVTQSPTHLIKTRGQQVTLRCSPKSGHDTVSWYQQALGQGPQFIFQYYEEEERQRGNFPDRFSGHQFPNYSSELNVNALLLGDSALYLCASSLTGGKETQYFGPGTRLLVL.

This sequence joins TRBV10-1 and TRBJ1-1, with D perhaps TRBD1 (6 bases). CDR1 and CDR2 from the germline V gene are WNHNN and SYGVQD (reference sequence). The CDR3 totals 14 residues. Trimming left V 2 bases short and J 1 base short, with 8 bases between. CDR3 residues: CASSEGTTNTEAFF. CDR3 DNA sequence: TGCGCCAGCAGTGAGGGGACAACGAACACTGAAGCTTTCTTT.

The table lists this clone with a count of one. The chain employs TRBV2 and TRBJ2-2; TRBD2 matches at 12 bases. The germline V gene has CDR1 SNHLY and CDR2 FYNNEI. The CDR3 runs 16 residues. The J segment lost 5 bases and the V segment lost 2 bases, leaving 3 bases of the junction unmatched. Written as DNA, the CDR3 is TGTGCCAGCAGTGAATGGACTAGCGGGGCGACCGGGGAGCTGTTTTTT. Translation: CASSEWTSGATGELFF.

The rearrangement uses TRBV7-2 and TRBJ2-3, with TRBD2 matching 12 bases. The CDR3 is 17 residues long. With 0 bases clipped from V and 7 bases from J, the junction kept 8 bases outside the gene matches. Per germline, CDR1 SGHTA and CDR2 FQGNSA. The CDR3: CASSLAGTSGGRNTQYF. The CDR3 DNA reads TGTGCCAGCAGCTTAGCGGGAACTAGCGGGGGGCGGAATACGCAGTATTTT.

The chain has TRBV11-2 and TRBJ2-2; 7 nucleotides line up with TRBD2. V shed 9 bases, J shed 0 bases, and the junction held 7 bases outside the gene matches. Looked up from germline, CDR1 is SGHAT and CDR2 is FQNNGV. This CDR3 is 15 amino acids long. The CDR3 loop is CASLRLAANTGELFF. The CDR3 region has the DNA TGTGCCAGTTTGAGACTAGCTGCGAACACCGGGGAGCTGTTTTTT.

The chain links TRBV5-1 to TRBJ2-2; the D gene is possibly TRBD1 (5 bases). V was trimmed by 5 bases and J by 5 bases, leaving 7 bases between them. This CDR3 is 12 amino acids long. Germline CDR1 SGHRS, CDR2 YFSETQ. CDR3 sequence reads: CASSRGTGELFF. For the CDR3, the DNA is TGCGCCAGCAGTAGGGGAACCGGGGAGCTGTTTTTT. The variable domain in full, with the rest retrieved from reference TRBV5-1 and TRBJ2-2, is KAGVTQTPRYLIKTRGQQVTLSCSPISGHRSVSWYQQTPGQGLQFLFEYFSETQRNKGNFPGRFSGRQFSNSRSEMNVSTLELGDSALYLCASSRGTGELFFGEGSRLTVL.

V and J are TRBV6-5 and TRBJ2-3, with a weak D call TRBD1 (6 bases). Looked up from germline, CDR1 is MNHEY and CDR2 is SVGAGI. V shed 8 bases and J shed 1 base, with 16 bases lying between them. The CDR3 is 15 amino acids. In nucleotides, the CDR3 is TGTGCCAGCGGGAGAGTGGGGGCGGGCACAGATACGCAGTATTTT. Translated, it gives CASGRVGAGTDTQYF.

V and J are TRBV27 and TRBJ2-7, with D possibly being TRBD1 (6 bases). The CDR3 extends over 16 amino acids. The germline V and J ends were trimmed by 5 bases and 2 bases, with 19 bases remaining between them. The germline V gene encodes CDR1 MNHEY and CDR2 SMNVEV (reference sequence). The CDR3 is CASSTRPGQGTYEQYF. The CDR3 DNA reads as TGTGCCAGCAGTACCCGCCCGGGACAAGGTACCTACGAGCAGTACTTC.

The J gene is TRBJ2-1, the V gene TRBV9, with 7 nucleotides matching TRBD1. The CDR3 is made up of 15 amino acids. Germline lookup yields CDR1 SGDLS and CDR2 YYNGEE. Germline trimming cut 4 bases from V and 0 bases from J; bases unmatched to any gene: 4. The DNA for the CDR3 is TGTGCCAGCAGCCGGACAGGCAGCTCCTACAATGAGCAGTTCTTC. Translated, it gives CASSRTGSSYNEQFF. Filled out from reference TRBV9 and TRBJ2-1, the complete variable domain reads DSGVTQTPKHLITATGQRVTLRCSPRSGDLSVYWYQQSLDQGLQFLIQYYNGEERAKGNILERFSAQQFPDLHSELNLSSLELGDSALYFCASSRTGSSYNEQFFGPGTRLTVL.

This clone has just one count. DNA for the CDR3: TGTGCCAGAAGCTTGTGTCGGGGAGGGACCGGGGAGCTGTTTTTT. This translates into CARSLCRGGTGELFF. This chain uses TRBV5-3 with TRBJ2-2; 7 positions match TRBD2. TRBV5-3 is recorded as an ORF, its role being uncertain. V trimming: 1 base; J trimming: 5 bases; junction bases outside the gene matches: 5. CDR3 size: 15 residues.

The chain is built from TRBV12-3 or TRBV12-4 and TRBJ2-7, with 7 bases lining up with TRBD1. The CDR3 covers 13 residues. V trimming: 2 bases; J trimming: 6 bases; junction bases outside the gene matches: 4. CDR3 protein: CASSLLSGGEQYF. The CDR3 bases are TGTGCCAGCAGTTTACTTTCAGGGGGCGAGCAGTACTTC.

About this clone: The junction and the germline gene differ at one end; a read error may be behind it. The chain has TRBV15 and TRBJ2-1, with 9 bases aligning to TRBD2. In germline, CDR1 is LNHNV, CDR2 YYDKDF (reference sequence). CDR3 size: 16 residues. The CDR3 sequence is CATSRDLGTSSWGLVF. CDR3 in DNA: TGTGCCACCAGCAGAGATTTGGGGACTAGCTCTTGGGGGTTGGTCTTC.

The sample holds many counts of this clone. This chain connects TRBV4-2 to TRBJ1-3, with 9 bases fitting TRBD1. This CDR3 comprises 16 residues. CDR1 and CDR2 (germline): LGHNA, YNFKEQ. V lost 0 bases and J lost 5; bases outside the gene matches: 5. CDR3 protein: CASSQDNRGRRNTIYF. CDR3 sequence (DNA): TGTGCCAGCAGCCAAGATAACAGGGGGCGAAGAAACACCATATATTTT.

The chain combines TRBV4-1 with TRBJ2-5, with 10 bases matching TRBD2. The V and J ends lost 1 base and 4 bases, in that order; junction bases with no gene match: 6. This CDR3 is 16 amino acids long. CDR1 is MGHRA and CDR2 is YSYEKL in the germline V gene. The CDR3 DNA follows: TGCGCCAGCAGCCAAGTGTCCGGGACTAGCGCAGAGACCCAGTACTTC. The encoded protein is CASSQVSGTSAETQYF.

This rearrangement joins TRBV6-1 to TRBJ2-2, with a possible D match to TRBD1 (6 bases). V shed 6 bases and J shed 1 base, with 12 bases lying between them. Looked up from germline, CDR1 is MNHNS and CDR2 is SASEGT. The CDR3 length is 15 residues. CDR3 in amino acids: CASSLDRRNTGELFF. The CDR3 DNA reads TGTGCCAGCAGCCTCGACAGGAGGAACACCGGGGAGCTGTTTTTT.

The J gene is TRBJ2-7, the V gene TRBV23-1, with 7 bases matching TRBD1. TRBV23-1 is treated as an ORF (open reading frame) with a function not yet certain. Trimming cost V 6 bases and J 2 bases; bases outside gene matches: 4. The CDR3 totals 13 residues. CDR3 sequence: CASRTGQTYEQYF. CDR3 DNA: TGCGCCAGCAGGACGGGACAGACCTACGAGCAGTACTTC.

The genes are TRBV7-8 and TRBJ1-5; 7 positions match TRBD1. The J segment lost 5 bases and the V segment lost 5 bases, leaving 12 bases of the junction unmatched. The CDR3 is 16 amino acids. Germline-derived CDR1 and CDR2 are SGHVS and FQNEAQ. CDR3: CASSPATGKLYQPQHF. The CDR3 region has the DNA TGTGCCAGCAGCCCAGCGACAGGGAAACTATATCAGCCCCAGCATTTT. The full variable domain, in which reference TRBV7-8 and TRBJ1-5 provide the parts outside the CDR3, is GAGVSQSPRYKVAKRGQDVALRCDPISGHVSLFWYQQALGQGPEFLTYFQNEAQLDKSGLPSDRFFAERPEGSVSTLKIQRTQQEDSAVYLCASSPATGKLYQPQHFGDGTRLSIL.

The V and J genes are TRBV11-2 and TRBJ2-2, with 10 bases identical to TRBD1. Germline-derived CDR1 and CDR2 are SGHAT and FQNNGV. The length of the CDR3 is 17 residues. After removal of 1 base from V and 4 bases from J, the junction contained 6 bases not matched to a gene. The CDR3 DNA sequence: TGTGCCAGCAGCTTAGCCCTGGGACAGGGGTCCACCGGGGAGCTGTTTTTT. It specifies CASSLALGQGSTGELFF.

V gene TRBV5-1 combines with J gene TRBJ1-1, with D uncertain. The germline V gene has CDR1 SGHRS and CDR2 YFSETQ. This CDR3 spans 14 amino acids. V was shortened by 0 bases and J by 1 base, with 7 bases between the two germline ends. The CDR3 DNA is TGCGCCAGCAGCTTGGATTTGCGGAACACTGAAGCTTTCTTT. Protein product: CASSLDLRNTEAFF. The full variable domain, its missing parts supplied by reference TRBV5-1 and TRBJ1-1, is KAGVTQTPRYLIKTRGQQVTLSCSPISGHRSVSWYQQTPGQGLQFLFEYFSETQRNKGNFPGRFSGRQFSNSRSEMNVSTLELGDSALYLCASSLDLRNTEAFFGQGTRLTVV.

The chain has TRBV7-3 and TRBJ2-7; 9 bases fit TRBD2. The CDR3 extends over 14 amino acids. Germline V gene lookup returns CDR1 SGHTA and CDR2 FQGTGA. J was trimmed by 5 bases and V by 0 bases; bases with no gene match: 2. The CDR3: CASSLTSSGDEQYF. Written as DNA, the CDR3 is TGTGCCAGCAGCTTAACGTCTAGCGGGGACGAGCAGTACTTC.

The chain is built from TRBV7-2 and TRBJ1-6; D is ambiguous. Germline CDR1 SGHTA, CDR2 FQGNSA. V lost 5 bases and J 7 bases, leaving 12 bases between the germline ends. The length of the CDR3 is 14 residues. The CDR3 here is CASSAATANSPLHF. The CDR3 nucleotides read TGTGCCAGCAGCGCGGCTACCGCGAATTCACCCCTCCACTTT.